The 20 T cell receptor beta chains below come from one sample, sequenced in a study of blood T cell repertoires in COVID-19. The protocol was immunoSEQ multiplex PCR, while the TCRdb copy is restricted to in-frame clones and leaves out a portion. The sample lists roughly 100,000 clones; approximately 85% were seen once. Sequencing was performed on peripheral blood. The receptors here all came from a man aged 50 to 60 with acute or convalescent COVID-19.

The chain combines TRBV19 with TRBJ1-3; D not certain. This CDR3 region has 15 residues. Germline CDR1 LNHDA, CDR2 SQIVND (reference sequence). Trimming stripped 7 bases from V and 0 bases from J, with 13 bases between. CDR3 in DNA: TGTGCCAGTACCATGGGGAGCGACTCTGGAAACACCATATATTTT. Amino acids: CASTMGSDSGNTIYF.

V usage is TRBV3-1 (or the pseudogene TRBV3-2) and J usage is TRBJ2-5; tentative D call: TRBD2 (5 bases). Germline values: CDR1 LGHDT, CDR2 YNNKEL (reference sequence). The CDR3 totals 14 residues. Trimming pared 3 bases from V and 1 base from J, leaving 9 bases between. This chain's CDR3 is CASSQMAGQETQYF. The CDR3 DNA reads TGTGCCAGCAGCCAGATGGCGGGCCAAGAGACCCAGTACTTC.

The chain combines TRBV6-5 with TRBJ2-7; a possible D gene is TRBD1 (5 bases). Germline CDR1 and CDR2: MNHEY and SVGAGI. Between the trimmed V and J ends, which lost 0 bases and 3 bases, there was a span of 12 bases. The CDR3 is 15 residues long. This CDR3 is CASSYSIPGRYEQYF. Here the CDR3 DNA reads TGTGCCAGCAGTTACTCGATCCCAGGGCGCTACGAGCAGTACTTC.

In this sample, this clone turned up once. The chain carries TRBV5-1 and TRBJ1-3, with 7 bases matching TRBD1. The CDR3 spans 16 residues. Germline CDR1 reads SGHRS; CDR2 reads YFSETQ. Trimming cost V 4 bases and J 2 bases; bases outside gene matches: 9. CDR3 amino acids: CASSLDDRAPGNTIYF. In nucleotides, the CDR3 is TGCGCCAGCAGCCTGGACGACAGGGCCCCTGGAAACACCATATATTTT. Full variable domain (remainder filled in from reference TRBV5-1 and TRBJ1-3): KAGVTQTPRYLIKTRGQQVTLSCSPISGHRSVSWYQQTPGQGLQFLFEYFSETQRNKGNFPGRFSGRQFSNSRSEMNVSTLELGDSALYLCASSLDDRAPGNTIYFGEGSWLTVV.

This chain connects TRBV28 to TRBJ2-1, with 7 nucleotides matching TRBD2. V shed 3 bases and J 3 bases; nucleotides not matched to a gene: 8. The germline gives CDR1 MDHEN, CDR2 SYDVKM. This CDR3 is 16 amino acids long. The CDR3 coding sequence is TGTGCCAGCAGTTTCCTTGGTAGCGGGCTCTACAATGAGCAGTTCTTC. This codes for CASSFLGSGLYNEQFF.

This chain connects TRBV3-1 (or the pseudogene TRBV3-2) to TRBJ1-1, with 7 nucleotides matching TRBD1. This CDR3 is built from 15 residues. The ends lost 2 bases at V and 2 bases at J; junction bases unmatched: 5. Germline CDR1 LGHDT, CDR2 YNNKEL (reference sequence). CDR3 sequence (DNA): TGTGCCAGCAGCCAACGGGACAGAAGAAACACTGAAGCTTTCTTT. Protein: CASSQRDRRNTEAFF.

The rearrangement links TRBV7-3 to TRBJ2-1, with no clear D. Germline loops: CDR1 SGHTA, CDR2 FQGTGA. V was clipped by 2 bases and J by 10 bases, with 12 bases between them. This CDR3 contains 13 residues. The CDR3 here is CASSLGASSEQFF. CDR3 bases: TGTGCCAGCAGCTTAGGAGCCTCCTCGGAGCAGTTCTTC.

The chain employs TRBV10-3 and TRBJ2-7, with 9 bases aligning to TRBD1. The CDR3 covers 14 residues. With V trimmed by 4 bases and J by 4 bases, 5 bases remained unmatched. Germline loops: CDR1 ENHRY, CDR2 SYGVKD. CDR3 coding DNA: TGTGCCATCAGTGCAACCGGGACAGGGTACGAGCAGTACTTC. Translation gives CAISATGTGYEQYF.

The chain carries TRBV18 and TRBJ1-1; D is perhaps TRBD1 (6 bases). The CDR3 totals 15 residues. Germline CDR1 KGHSH, CDR2 LQKENI. Trimming left V 6 bases short and J 1 base short, with 15 bases between. The CDR3 here is CASSRDRNRNTEAFF. Here the CDR3 DNA reads TGTGCCAGCTCCAGAGACAGGAACCGGAACACTGAAGCTTTCTTT.

The J gene is TRBJ1-4, the V gene TRBV5-1; 9 bases fit TRBD1. The junction had 8 bases not matched to a gene; V was cut back by 7 bases and J by 7 bases. Germline V gives CDR1 SGHRS, CDR2 YFSETQ. CDR3 length equals 14 residues. The CDR3 protein is CASGYGTGTEKLFF. CDR3 nucleotides: TGCGCCAGCGGGTACGGGACAGGGACTGAAAAACTGTTTTTT. The complete variable domain, with remaining parts taken from reference TRBV5-1 and TRBJ1-4, reads KAGVTQTPRYLIKTRGQQVTLSCSPISGHRSVSWYQQTPGQGLQFLFEYFSETQRNKGNFPGRFSGRQFSNSRSEMNVSTLELGDSALYLCASGYGTGTEKLFFGSGTQLSVL.

This chain connects TRBV4-1 to TRBJ1-1; 7 bases agree with TRBD1. CDR3 length: 15 amino acids. J lost 6 bases, V lost 4 bases, and 11 bases had no gene match. The V gene's germline CDR1 is MGHRA and CDR2 YSYEKL. CDR3 coding DNA: TGCGCCAGCAGCCCGCCGTCAGGACAGGCGGCTGAAGCTTTCTTT. Translation: CASSPPSGQAAEAFF.

The chain couples TRBV9 to TRBJ2-1, with 14 bases that match TRBD2. The germline V gene encodes CDR1 SGDLS and CDR2 YYNGEE. Trimming removed 4 bases from V and 8 bases from J; junction bases left unmatched: 17. This CDR3 region has 19 residues. As DNA, the CDR3 is TGTGCCAGCAGCCCTTTGACTAGCGGGGGGGCTATGGCGTTCGATGAGCAGTTCTTC. It is translated as CASSPLTSGGAMAFDEQFF. The entire variable domain, with the rest obtained from reference TRBV9 and TRBJ2-1, is as follows: DSGVTQTPKHLITATGQRVTLRCSPRSGDLSVYWYQQSLDQGLQFLIQYYNGEERAKGNILERFSAQQFPDLHSELNLSSLELGDSALYFCASSPLTSGGAMAFDEQFFGPGTRLTVL.

The genes are TRBV6-5 and TRBJ2-7, with TRBD2 as a possible D gene (5 bases). V shed 7 bases and J shed 3 bases, with 16 bases lying between them. The CDR3 covers 14 residues. The V gene's germline CDR1 is MNHEY and CDR2 SVGAGI. The CDR3 spells CASIKRVKNYEQYF. CDR3 DNA: TGTGCCAGCATTAAGAGGGTCAAAAACTACGAGCAGTACTTC.

The CDR3 sequence is CASSQLSSGSGLNNEQFF. Here the CDR3 DNA reads TGTGCCAGCAGCCAATTATCGTCGGGTAGCGGGTTAAACAATGAGCAGTTCTTC. The chain joins TRBV11-3 to TRBJ2-1, with 7 bases identical to TRBD2. CDR3 length: 18 residues. V was clipped by 5 bases and J by 5 bases; unmatched bases: 18. Germline values: CDR1 SGHNT, CDR2 YENEEA.

This clone was detected only once. The chain employs TRBV6-5 and TRBJ1-2; D gene unclear. The V and J ends lost 2 bases and 4 bases respectively, with 14 bases between them. Germline lookup yields CDR1 MNHEY and CDR2 SVGAGI. The CDR3 sequence is 15 residues long. In DNA, the CDR3 is TGTGCCAGCAGTTACGGTCTAGCCTCCCTCTATGGCTACACCTTC. It is translated as CASSYGLASLYGYTF.

V is TRBV6-5 and J is TRBJ2-7, with D possibly being TRBD2 (5 bases). From germline, CDR1 is MNHEY and CDR2 SVGAGI. The ends were cut back, 4 bases at V and 9 bases at J, with 19 bases in the middle. CDR3 length equals 14 residues. In DNA form, the CDR3 reads TGTGCCAGCAGTTCCCCGCGACGCGGGCTAGTGCAGTACTTC. It codes for CASSSPRRGLVQYF.

The chain is built from TRBV11-3 and TRBJ1-4, with no clear D. V was pared by 3 bases and J by 2 bases, with 10 bases between. The CDR3 loop spans 15 amino acids. Germline lookup yields CDR1 SGHNT and CDR2 YENEEA. The DNA for the CDR3 is TGTGCCAGCAGCTTCCCGGGAAGCACTAATGAAAAACTGTTTTTT. Translating gives CASSFPGSTNEKLFF.

This clone was seen only once. In DNA, the CDR3 is TGCAGCGTTGAGTCTGACAGGCAAGAGACCCAGTACTTC. Translating it yields CSVESDRQETQYF. This chain joins TRBV29-1 and TRBJ2-5, with TRBD1 as a possible D gene (6 bases). The V end lost 3 bases, the J end lost 2 bases, and 10 bases lay between the germline ends. The CDR3 totals 13 residues. Germline CDR1 and CDR2: SQVTM and ANQGSEA.

V is TRBV25-1 and J is TRBJ1-1; 7 positions match TRBD1. The CDR3 sequence is 14 residues long. In germline, CDR1 is MGHDK, CDR2 SYGVNS. V gave up 7 bases and J gave up 0 bases; unmatched junction bases: 5. CDR3 region: CASNQGGLNTEAFF. DNA for the CDR3: TGTGCCAGCAACCAGGGGGGCTTGAACACTGAAGCTTTCTTT.

The gene calls are TRBV6-5 and TRBJ1-3; D remains ambiguous. With 8 bases removed from V and 4 bases from J, the gap between germline ends came to 12 bases. Germline CDR1 and CDR2: MNHEY and SVGAGI. This CDR3 has 13 amino acids. The CDR3 bases are TGTGCCAGCCAAACCCCGGGGGGAAACACCATATATTTT. Protein product: CASQTPGGNTIYF.